Listed here are 19 T cell receptor beta chains from one sample, sequenced in a study of PD-1 blockade in classical Hodgkin lymphoma. Every single patient, without exception, relapsed after autologous stem cell transplantation, and brentuximab vedotin exposure varied. The repertoire was sequenced with immunoSEQ multiplex PCR; TCRdb's copy has only in-frame clones and lacks some. There are about 97,000 clones in the sample; approximately 88% occur only once, and 12% lies in the top ten. Sequenced material: peripheral blood mononuclear cells (PBMCs), taken at baseline. The receptors were gathered from a human donor with classical Hodgkin lymphoma.

This clone came up a few times. J is TRBJ1-5 and V is TRBV18, with D hard to call. Germline CDR1 reads KGHSH; CDR2 reads LQKENI. The V gene lost 1 base and the J gene lost 0 bases, with 10 bases spanning the gap. The CDR3 is 16 residues long. The CDR3 bases are TGTGCCAGCTCACCACAGGCGGCAGATAGCAATCAGCCCCAGCATTTT. Translated, it gives CASSPQAADSNQPQHF.

The V and J genes are TRBV10-3 and TRBJ1-2; unclear D gene. This CDR3 has 13 residues. Trimming took 3 bases from V and 7 from J, leaving 12 bases between them. Germline V CDR1 and CDR2: ENHRY, SYGVKD. The DNA for the CDR3 is TGTGCCATCAGTGATTCGGGTGAATTTGGCTACACCTTC. Amino acid sequence: CAISDSGEFGYTF.

The CDR3 loop is CASNAFAGVGYEQYF. CDR3 sequence (DNA): TGTGCCAGTAACGCATTCGCCGGGGTTGGCTACGAGCAGTACTTC. This rearrangement joins TRBV19 to TRBJ2-7; maybe TRBD2 (5 bases). The germline CDR1 and CDR2 sequences are LNHDA and SQIVND (reference sequence). Trimming removed 7 bases from V and 3 bases from J, with 19 bases in between. The CDR3 totals 15 residues.

J is TRBJ2-1 and V is TRBV6-5, with 7 positions matching TRBD2. The CDR3 has 14 residues. Germline trimming cut 5 bases from V and 0 bases from J; bases unmatched to any gene: 1. The germline CDR1 and CDR2 sequences are MNHEY and SVGAGI. This CDR3 is CASSSGDSYNEQFF. The DNA for the CDR3 is TGTGCCAGCAGTAGCGGGGACTCCTACAATGAGCAGTTCTTC.

This sequence joins TRBV2 and TRBJ2-2; a weak D match, TRBD2 (5 bases). The CDR3 consists of 16 residues. Trimming stripped 7 bases from V and 2 bases from J, with 17 bases between. Germline CDR1 is SNHLY and CDR2 is FYNNEI. CDR3 region: CASNLGFSANTGELFF. For the CDR3, the DNA is TGTGCCAGCAACCTTGGTTTTAGCGCAAACACCGGGGAGCTGTTTTTT. Full variable domain (rest looked up from reference TRBV2 and TRBJ2-2): EPEVTQTPSHQVTQMGQEVILRCVPISNHLYFYWYRQILGQKVEFLVSFYNNEISEKSEIFDDQFSVERPDGSNFTLKIRSTKLEDSAMYFCASNLGFSANTGELFFGEGSRLTVL.

The DNA of the CDR3 is TGTGCCAGCAGTGTCAGGGACTACACTGAAGCTTTCTTT. This codes for CASSVRDYTEAFF. This sequence joins TRBV2 and TRBJ1-1; maybe TRBD1 (5 bases). The CDR3 has 13 residues. Between the trimmed V and J ends, which lost 4 bases and 3 bases, there was a span of 9 bases. CDR1 is SNHLY and CDR2 is FYNNEI in the germline V gene.

The chain couples TRBV20-1 to TRBJ2-5; D not resolved. This CDR3 spans 11 amino acids. Germline V CDR1 and CDR2: DFQATT, SNEGSKA (reference sequence). Trimming cost V 6 bases and J 7 bases, with 12 bases left between them. The CDR3 loop is CSATSFGTQYF. The CDR3 bases are TGCAGTGCCACGTCGTTCGGGACCCAGTACTTC.

The chain links TRBV27 to TRBJ1-1; 7 bases match TRBD1. The CDR3 spans 13 residues. Germline V gene lookup returns CDR1 MNHEY and CDR2 SMNVEV (reference sequence). Losses at the gene ends were 4 bases for V and 7 bases for J; bases not matched to a gene: 6. Here the CDR3 reads CASSWNNRGEAFF. The CDR3 DNA reads as TGTGCCAGCAGTTGGAACAACAGGGGTGAAGCTTTCTTT.

This chain joins TRBV30 and TRBJ1-1; D remains ambiguous. This CDR3 is 14 amino acids long. In germline, CDR1 is GTSNPN, CDR2 SVGIG (reference sequence). Trimming pared 3 bases from V and 0 bases from J, leaving 11 bases between. The CDR3 spells CAWSKSQLNTEAFF. The CDR3 nucleotides read TGTGCCTGGAGCAAGTCGCAGTTGAACACTGAAGCTTTCTTT.

The J gene is TRBJ2-1, the V gene TRBV18; 8 bases are a match to TRBD2. Trimming removed 6 bases from V and 0 bases from J; junction bases left unmatched: 13. The germline gives CDR1 KGHSH, CDR2 LQKENI. This CDR3 region has 18 residues. The CDR3 nucleotides read TGTGCCAGCTCCCTTCGGCTAGCGGGCTTCGGCTCCTACAATGAGCAGTTCTTC. It specifies CASSLRLAGFGSYNEQFF.

The CDR3 loop is CASTPRTGEKLFF. The CDR3 DNA follows: TGTGCCAGCACGCCCCGGACAGGAGAAAAACTGTTTTTT. The V and J genes are TRBV2 and TRBJ1-4, with 7 bases lining up with TRBD1. This CDR3 region has 13 residues. After removal of 7 bases from V and 8 bases from J, the junction contained 7 bases not matched to a gene. CDR1 is SNHLY, CDR2 FYNNEI, per germline.

This chain connects TRBV7-3 to TRBJ2-2, with D perhaps matching TRBD1 (5 bases). Germline CDR1 is SGHTA and CDR2 is FQGTGA. V shed 1 base and J shed 0 bases, with 9 bases lying between them. This CDR3 is built from 16 residues. CDR3 coding DNA: TGTGCCAGCAGCTTAATACTGACAGCGAACACCGGGGAGCTGTTTTTT. Translating gives CASSLILTANTGELFF. The whole variable domain, remainder taken from reference TRBV7-3 and TRBJ2-2, is GAGVSQTPSNKVTEKGKYVELRCDPISGHTALYWYRQSLGQGPEFLIYFQGTGAADDSGLPNDRFFAVRPEGSVSTLKIQRTERGDSAVYLCASSLILTANTGELFFGEGSRLTVL.

The V gene is TRBV2, the J gene TRBJ2-7; 9 bases are shared with TRBD1. The V segment lost 8 bases and the J segment 5 bases; nucleotides outside the gene matches: 10. The CDR3 contains 14 residues. Germline CDR1 reads SNHLY; CDR2 reads FYNNEI. The CDR3 protein is CASRVGTGRNEQYF. CDR3 DNA sequence: TGTGCCAGCCGGGTAGGGACAGGGCGTAACGAGCAGTACTTC. Together with reference TRBV2 and TRBJ2-7, the CDR3 gives the full variable domain: EPEVTQTPSHQVTQMGQEVILRCVPISNHLYFYWYRQILGQKVEFLVSFYNNEISEKSEIFDDQFSVERPDGSNFTLKIRSTKLEDSAMYFCASRVGTGRNEQYFGPGTRLTVT.

The chain joins TRBV29-1 to TRBJ2-7; 8 bases fit TRBD2. In germline, CDR1 is SQVTM, CDR2 ANQGSEA. J gave up 2 bases and V 6 bases, and 3 bases lay outside the gene matches. The CDR3 has 12 residues. As DNA, the CDR3 is TGCAGCGTAAGCGGGGGAACCTACGAGCAGTACTTC. It yields the protein CSVSGGTYEQYF.

The chain combines TRBV7-2 with TRBJ1-1; D not certain. The CDR3 spans 14 residues. The germline CDR1 and CDR2 sequences are SGHTA and FQGNSA. The germline V and J ends were trimmed by 1 base and 1 base, with 7 bases remaining between them. CDR3: CASSLGPGNTEAFF. The CDR3 DNA is TGTGCCAGCAGCTTAGGTCCAGGGAACACTGAAGCTTTCTTT.

The chain recombines TRBV19 with TRBJ2-6; D not resolved. The CDR3 consists of 15 residues. Germline CDR1 reads LNHDA; CDR2 reads SQIVND (reference sequence). Trimming removed 3 bases from V and 2 bases from J, with 8 bases in between. The CDR3 nucleotides read TGTGCCAGTAGTATGTGGGGTGCTGGGGCCAACGTCCTGACTTTC. It yields the protein CASSMWGAGANVLTF.

The V call is TRBV10-3, the J call TRBJ1-1; no firm D call. V lost 0 bases and J lost 1, with 6 bases in between. The CDR3 sequence is 14 residues long. Per the germline V gene, CDR1 is ENHRY and CDR2 is SYGVKD. This CDR3 reads CAISESNGNTEAFF. In nucleotides, the CDR3 is TGTGCCATCAGTGAGTCGAACGGGAACACTGAAGCTTTCTTT.

This chain joins TRBV15 and TRBJ1-3; D is possibly TRBD1 (5 bases). V gave up 1 base and J gave up 2 bases, with 15 bases separating them. This CDR3 is 17 amino acids long. Germline V gene sequence: CDR1 LNHNV, CDR2 YYDKDF (reference sequence). CDR3 DNA sequence: TGTGCCACCAGCAGAGTTGGAGGCCGGGGGGCTGGAAACACCATATATTTT. This encodes CATSRVGGRGAGNTIYF.

There are a few counts of this clone. The chain links TRBV9 to TRBJ1-2; TRBD1 might be the D (5 bases). The CDR3 length is 15 residues. V was trimmed by 4 bases and J by 4 bases, leaving 17 bases between them. CDR1 and CDR2 (germline): SGDLS, YYNGEE. CDR3 coding DNA: TGTGCCAGCAGCCTTGACAGTTCTCCCAGCTATGGCTACACCTTC. It yields the protein CASSLDSSPSYGYTF.